The clone carrying this TCR beta chain has only one observation. J gave up 4 bases and V 2 bases, and 4 bases lay outside the gene matches. This CDR3 has 14 residues. Germline V gene data show CDR1 as MNHEY and CDR2 as SVGEGT. The sample originates from a study of blood T cell repertoires in COVID-19. Assay: immunoSEQ multiplex PCR; the TCRdb copy retains only in-frame clones and omits some. In the table there are more than 200,000 clones, 85% to 90% of which are singletons. The chain has TRBV6-2 or TRBV6-3 and TRBJ1-1; 7 bases are a match to TRBD1. The TCR comes from a man older than 75 with acute or convalescent COVID-19. The sequencing sample was made of peripheral blood. CDR3 in amino acids: CASSYAGGFTEAFF. DNA for the CDR3: TGTGCCAGCAGTTACGCAGGGGGATTCACTGAAGCTTTCTTT.